These 4 T cell receptor beta chains were all obtained from the same sample, sequenced in a study of cytomegalovirus exposure and HLA in healthy donors. Primers included in the PCR were 60 Vbeta and 13 Jbeta primers. Measured with immunoSEQ multiplex PCR; TCRdb has only the in-frame clones, and not every one. The sample lists about 140,000 clones, 65% to 85% seen once, with approximately 2.5% in the top ten. Input material: PBMCs. These receptors were obtained from a man aged 45-60 years in good health and CMV-seronegative.

V is TRBV29-1 and J is TRBJ1-3; 7 positions agree with TRBD1. The CDR3 has 13 amino acids. J gave up 2 bases and V 4 bases, and 2 bases lay outside the gene matches. Germline V gene lookup returns CDR1 SQVTM and CDR2 ANQGSEA. The CDR3 spells CSVAQGAGNTIYF. The CDR3 coding sequence is TGCAGCGTTGCGCAGGGGGCTGGAAACACCATATATTTT.

The chain has TRBV19 and TRBJ1-2; the D gene is possibly TRBD1 (5 bases). V lost 7 bases and J lost 7, with 22 bases in between. CDR3 length equals 15 residues. The V gene's germline CDR1 is LNHDA and CDR2 SQIVND (reference sequence). DNA of the CDR3: TGTGCCAGTACCGAATTTCAGGGCCGTACCTTTGGCTACACCTTC. This translates into CASTEFQGRTFGYTF.

This chain joins TRBV11-3 and TRBJ1-1; D possibly corresponds to TRBD1 (6 bases). CDR1 and CDR2 (germline): SGHNT, YENEEA. This CDR3 is built from 17 residues. V was cut by 4 bases and J by 1 base, with 19 bases left in between. CDR3 coding DNA: TGTGCCAGCAGCTCCATAATGGGGACGGACAGGAACACTGAAGCTTTCTTT. Residues: CASSSIMGTDRNTEAFF.

This clone occurred a few times. The chain joins TRBV9 to TRBJ1-1; D may be TRBD1 (6 bases). CDR1 is SGDLS, CDR2 YYNGEE, per germline. This CDR3 comprises 13 residues. V lost 4 bases and J 6 bases, leaving 13 bases between the germline ends. CDR3 nucleotides: TGTGCCAGCAGCTCTCAGGGGCGGCCTGAAGCTTTCTTT. Its translation: CASSSQGRPEAFF.